This TCR beta chain was identified in a study of CD8+ T cells in alopecia areata. RNA extraction was followed by reverse transcription into cDNA, which acted as the sequencing template. Sequencing was performed with immunoSEQ multiplex PCR; in TCRdb, only in-frame clones are kept and a portion is missing. This sample has approximately 280,000 clones; about three fifths occur once, and the top ten carry more than 1.5%. Germline values: CDR1 LNHNV, CDR2 YYDKDF (reference sequence). The CDR3 runs 16 residues. V was clipped by 1 base and J by 5 bases; unmatched bases: 8. The treatment here: oral pan-JAK inhibitor, 5-10 mg twice daily.

This sequence was found in a human donor with alopecia areata. The chain recombines TRBV15 with TRBJ2-4; 7 nucleotides line up with TRBD1. This specimen consisted of CD4+ T cells sorted from blood, obtained at week 24, from a patient treated with tofacitinib. The chain's CDR3 is CATSRGPGQAQNIQYF. DNA of the CDR3: TGTGCCACCAGCAGAGGCCCCGGACAGGCCCAAAACATTCAGTACTTC.